One and the same sample provided the 15 T cell receptor beta chains below, sequenced in a study of memory CD4+ T cells and cytomegalovirus serostatus. Here immunoSEQ multiplex PCR was the method, and the copy in TCRdb shows in-frame clones only, minus some. This sample has just over 25,000 clones, with around 75% found just once. The sort gate was single viable CD3+CD4+CD8-CD45RO+ cells for memory CD4+ T cells. The sequenced sample was memory CD4+ T cells from blood. Receptors originate from an adult in good health and CMV-seronegative.

V usage is TRBV27 and J usage is TRBJ1-2; 7 bases match TRBD1. Germline CDR1 MNHEY, CDR2 SMNVEV (reference sequence). This CDR3 spans 14 amino acids. V gave up 4 bases and J gave up 3 bases; unmatched junction bases: 5. The CDR3 region has the DNA TGTGCCAGCAGTTCCCCGGGACAGTACTATGGCTACACCTTC. Protein: CASSSPGQYYGYTF.

This clone has just one count. The chain is built from TRBV5-1 and TRBJ2-3, with TRBD2 matching 14 bases. In germline, CDR1 is SGHRS, CDR2 YFSETQ. The V segment lost 5 bases and the J segment 5 bases; nucleotides outside the gene matches: 4. The CDR3 loop spans 15 amino acids. This CDR3 is CASSFGTSGGDTQYF. CDR3 sequence (DNA): TGCGCCAGCAGTTTTGGGACTAGCGGGGGAGATACGCAGTATTTT.

Details on this clone: One junction end disagrees with the germline gene, perhaps due to a read error. The rearrangement joins TRBV5-1 to TRBJ2-7; TRBD2 agrees at 8 bases. There are 11 residues in the CDR3. Germline V gene data show CDR1 as SGHRS and CDR2 as YFSETQ. CDR3 nucleotides: TGCGCCAGCAGCGATCAGCGGGAGCGTGTCTTC. Translated, it gives CASSDQRERVF.

This clone has a handful of counts. V usage is TRBV18 and J usage is TRBJ1-2; D is unclear. The germline gives CDR1 KGHSH, CDR2 LQKENI. This CDR3 spans 12 amino acids. Trimming stripped 1 base from V and 3 bases from J, with 3 bases between. In nucleotides, the CDR3 is TGTGCCAGCTCACCACGGGACTATGGCTACACCTTC. It translates to CASSPRDYGYTF.

The rearrangement uses TRBV11-2 and TRBJ1-1; the D gene is possibly TRBD1 (5 bases). Trimming pared 2 bases from V and 5 bases from J, leaving 21 bases between. Germline CDR1 and CDR2: SGHAT and FQNNGV. The CDR3 totals 17 residues. The CDR3 nucleotides read TGTGCCAGCAGCTTATCCCCCCAGGGAAGTGTTGGGACTGAAGCTTTCTTT. It encodes CASSLSPQGSVGTEAFF.

The J gene is TRBJ2-3, the V gene TRBV20-1; D gene unclear. Germline lookup yields CDR1 DFQATT and CDR2 SNEGSKA (reference sequence). This CDR3 has 11 residues. Trimming removed 0 bases at V and 5 bases at J, with 3 bases between. DNA of the CDR3: TGCAGTGCTAGAGACAGAGATACGCAGTATTTT. Its protein is CSARDRDTQYF.

The CDR3 nucleotides read TGTGCCAGTATGGGACAGGCTCACTCTGGAAACACCATATATTTT. It is translated as CASMGQAHSGNTIYF. The chain uses TRBV19 and TRBJ1-3, with 8 bases fitting TRBD1. The V segment lost 7 bases and the J segment 0 bases; nucleotides outside the gene matches: 5. The CDR3 is 15 residues long. From germline, CDR1 is LNHDA and CDR2 SQIVND (reference sequence).

The rearrangement joins TRBV6-5 to TRBJ1-1, with D perhaps TRBD1 (6 bases). V shed 6 bases and J shed 0 bases, with 11 bases lying between them. The germline V gene has CDR1 MNHEY and CDR2 SVGAGI. The CDR3 consists of 14 residues. The CDR3 DNA sequence: TGTGCCAGCAGCTACAGGGAGGTGAACACTGAAGCTTTCTTT. Translating gives CASSYREVNTEAFF.

This chain uses TRBV6-4 with TRBJ2-5; D not certain. This CDR3 is built from 14 residues. V was pared by 6 bases and J by 2 bases, with 13 bases between. The V gene's germline CDR1 is MRHNA and CDR2 SNTAGT. The CDR3 loop is CASSVKDGQETQYF. The CDR3 coding sequence is TGTGCCAGCAGCGTAAAGGACGGTCAAGAGACCCAGTACTTC.

In its sample, this clone was seen once. This rearrangement joins TRBV5-1 to TRBJ1-2; 8 bases are a match to TRBD1. The V and J ends lost 4 bases and 4 bases, in that order; junction bases with no gene match: 6. Germline V gene data show CDR1 as SGHRS and CDR2 as YFSETQ. This CDR3 is built from 14 residues. This CDR3 reads CASSQQGVGYGYTF. The CDR3 nucleotides are TGCGCCAGCAGCCAACAGGGGGTCGGCTATGGCTACACCTTC.

The table lists this clone with a few counts. J is TRBJ1-2 and V is TRBV7-8; possible D gene TRBD1, 6 bases. Germline V gene sequence: CDR1 SGHVS, CDR2 FQNEAQ. This CDR3 spans 15 amino acids. V dropped 2 bases and J dropped 4 bases, with 14 bases sitting between them. The CDR3 loop reads CASSLSEGGGYGYTF. The CDR3 nucleotides are TGTGCCAGCAGCTTAAGCGAGGGGGGAGGCTATGGCTACACCTTC.

The J gene is TRBJ2-5, the V gene TRBV7-9; weak D call: TRBD2 (6 bases). V was cut by 8 bases and J by 5 bases, with 18 bases left in between. The CDR3 is 14 amino acids. Germline lookup yields CDR1 SEHNR and CDR2 FQNEAQ (reference sequence). The CDR3 DNA sequence: TGTGCCAGCGCCCCAGGGACTTCAGGGGAGACCCAGTACTTC. It encodes CASAPGTSGETQYF.

A single count supports this clone. The CDR3 bases are TGTGCCAGCAGACCGGGGACAGGGGAGTATCAGCCCCAGCATTTT. Its protein is CASRPGTGEYQPQHF. The rearrangement uses TRBV27 and TRBJ1-5; TRBD1 aligns across 10 bases. The J segment lost 5 bases and the V segment lost 6 bases, leaving 7 bases of the junction unmatched. Germline values: CDR1 MNHEY, CDR2 SMNVEV (reference sequence). The CDR3 loop spans 15 amino acids.

CDR3 in DNA: TGCGCCAGCAGCTTTATCACTAGCGGGCCCCCGGGTGAGCAGTTCTTC. Encoded protein: CASSFITSGPPGEQFF. The chain carries TRBV5-1 and TRBJ2-1, with 9 bases that match TRBD2. The CDR3 is 16 amino acids. The junction had 12 bases not matched to a gene; V was cut back by 2 bases and J by 9 bases. Germline values: CDR1 SGHRS, CDR2 YFSETQ.

The chain links TRBV9 to TRBJ2-7; D gene ambiguous. CDR1 and CDR2 from the germline V gene are SGDLS and YYNGEE. Trimming left V 0 bases short and J 7 bases short, with 8 bases between. CDR3 length: 12 residues. CDR3: CASSVGVGEQYF. DNA for the CDR3: TGTGCCAGCAGCGTAGGGGTGGGAGAGCAGTACTTC.